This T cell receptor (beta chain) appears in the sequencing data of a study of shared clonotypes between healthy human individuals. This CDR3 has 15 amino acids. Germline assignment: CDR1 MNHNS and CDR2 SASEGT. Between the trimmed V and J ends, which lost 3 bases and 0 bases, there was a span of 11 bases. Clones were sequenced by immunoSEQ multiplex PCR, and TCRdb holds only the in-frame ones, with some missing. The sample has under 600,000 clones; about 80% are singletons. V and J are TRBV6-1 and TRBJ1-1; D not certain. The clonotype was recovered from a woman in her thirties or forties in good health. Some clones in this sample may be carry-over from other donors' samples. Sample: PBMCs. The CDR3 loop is CASSDFGQLNTEAFF. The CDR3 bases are TGTGCCAGCAGTGATTTCGGCCAGCTGAACACTGAAGCTTTCTTT.